The rows below give T cell receptor beta chains drawn from one sample of a study of blood T cell repertoires in COVID-19. Method: immunoSEQ multiplex PCR; TCRdb's copy keeps in-frame clones and lacks some. The sample includes about 270,000 clones, about nine tenths of them seen just once. Material: PBMCs or T cells enriched from blood (not recorded which). The receptors derive from a woman aged 18-30 years who had recovered from COVID-19. Each CDR3 is given with its conserved first and last residue. A D gene is named only where the DNA matches it firmly. Size is stated for part of the rows, as once, few or many counts, or as a class when the clone is expanded.

d_call	v_call	j_call	clone_size	cdr3_aa	cdr3_nt
.	TRBV30	TRBJ1-4	.	CASSSPLTDATNEKLFF	TGTGCCTCCTCCTCTCCCCTGACAGACGCAACTAATGAAAAACTGTTTTTT
.	TRBV25-1	TRBJ2-7	.	CASSDRGIDYEQYF	TGTGCCAGCAGTGACAGGGGAATAGACTACGAGCAGTACTTC
TRBD2	TRBV7-8	TRBJ2-7	.	CASSRGASGRAVYEQYF	TGTGCCAGCAGCCGGGGGGCTAGCGGGAGGGCCGTATACGAGCAGTACTTC
TRBD2	TRBV28	TRBJ2-1	.	CASRSPGGNNEQFF	TGTGCCAGCAGGTCCCCGGGAGGCAACAATGAGCAGTTCTTC
.	TRBV29-1	TRBJ2-2	.	CSVANPPNTGELFF	TGCAGCGTTGCTAATCCTCCGAACACCGGGGAGCTGTTTTTT
.	TRBV27	TRBJ2-7	.	CASSYSGSGYEQYF	TGTGCCAGCAGTTACTCAGGCTCCGGCTACGAGCAGTACTTC
.	TRBV5-6	TRBJ1-2	.	CASSLGGNYGYTF	TGTGCCAGCAGCTTGGGCGGCAACTATGGCTACACCTTC
.	TRBV19	TRBJ1-5	.	CASSPRVGQPQHF	TGTGCCAGTAGTCCCAGGGTTGGCCAGCCCCAGCATTTT
TRBD1	TRBV30	TRBJ1-2	once	CAWSAETGIYGYTF	TGTGCCTGGTCCGCCGAGACAGGGATCTATGGCTACACCTTC
TRBD1	TRBV5-1	TRBJ2-2	.	CASSGDRANTGELFF	TGCGCCAGCAGCGGGGACAGGGCGAACACCGGGGAGCTGTTTTTT
.	TRBV2	TRBJ1-3	.	CASSGQQGTGNTIYF	TGTGCCAGCAGTGGCCAGCAGGGGACTGGAAACACCATATATTTT
TRBD2	TRBV5-6	TRBJ2-5	.	CASKEWASGGFTGETQYF	TGTGCCAGCAAAGAGTGGGCTAGCGGGGGTTTTACGGGTGAGACCCAGTACTTC
TRBD2	TRBV7-2	TRBJ2-1	.	CASSLLAGAPWGEQFF	TGTGCCAGCAGCTTACTAGCGGGGGCCCCCTGGGGGGAGCAGTTCTTC
TRBD1	TRBV15	TRBJ2-5	.	CATSSPKTGGRETQYF	TGTGCCACCAGCAGCCCTAAGACAGGGGGCCGGGAGACCCAGTACTTC
.	TRBV18	TRBJ1-1	.	CASSPVGGGAPLNTEAFF	TGTGCCAGCTCACCCGTTGGAGGCGGTGCCCCTCTGAACACTGAAGCTTTCTTT
TRBD2	TRBV2	TRBJ2-2	.	CASSEAGLAGGPGTGELFF	TGTGCCAGCAGTGAAGCGGGACTAGCGGGGGGGCCGGGCACCGGGGAGCTGTTTTTT
.	TRBV7-9	TRBJ2-7	.	CASSSTGQLTYEQYF	TGTGCCAGCAGCTCCACCGGACAGCTCACCTACGAGCAGTACTTC
TRBD1	TRBV30	TRBJ1-2	.	CAWRGGEYYGYTF	TGTGCCTGGCGAGGGGGCGAGTACTATGGCTACACCTTC
.	TRBV11-2	TRBJ1-1	.	CASSLAMNTEAFF	TGTGCCAGCAGCTTAGCCATGAACACTGAAGCTTTCTTT
.	TRBV19	TRBJ1-6	.	CASPGQGNNSPLHF	TGTGCCAGCCCAGGGCAGGGAAACAATTCACCCCTCCACTTT
.	TRBV7-2	TRBJ2-5	.	CASSLPVGAQETQYF	TGTGCCAGCAGCCTTCCTGTGGGGGCTCAAGAGACCCAGTACTTC
TRBD2	TRBV6-5	TRBJ2-3	.	CASRGGLAGTDTQYF	TGTGCCAGCAGGGGGGGACTAGCTGGCACAGATACGCAGTATTTT
.	TRBV30	TRBJ1-6	.	CAWSRNGGSSYNSPLHF	TGTGCCTGGAGTAGGAACGGCGGGAGCTCCTATAATTCACCCCTCCACTTT
TRBD2	TRBV4-2	TRBJ2-1	.	CASSQDGWREARSNEQFF	TGTGCCAGCAGCCAAGATGGTTGGCGGGAGGCTCGCTCCAATGAGCAGTTCTTC
.	TRBV6-5	TRBJ1-1	.	CASTLPGNTEAFF	TGTGCCAGCACCCTCCCCGGGAACACTGAAGCTTTCTTT
TRBD1	TRBV10-3	TRBJ1-1	.	CAISEAGGDFGTEAFF	TGTGCCATCAGTGAGGCAGGGGGCGACTTTGGAACTGAAGCTTTCTTT
.	TRBV28	TRBJ2-5	.	CASSLNAPGAGETQYF	TGTGCCAGCAGTTTGAACGCCCCCGGTGCAGGAGAGACCCAGTACTTC
.	TRBV9	TRBJ1-2	.	CASSLVGNSNYGYTF	TGTGCCAGCAGCCTGGTGGGCAATTCTAACTATGGCTACACCTTC
TRBD1	TRBV2	TRBJ2-5	.	CASRTLQGVMPQYF	TGTGCCAGCAGGACTTTACAGGGGGTGATGCCCCAGTACTTC
TRBD1	TRBV30	TRBJ1-1	once	CASRSGTGKFNTEAFF	TGTGCCTCCCGATCCGGGACAGGGAAGTTTAACACTGAAGCTTTCTTT
.	TRBV12-3/TRBV12-4	TRBJ2-1	.	CASSRTPEQFF	TGTGCCAGCAGTAGGACTCCTGAGCAGTTCTTC
TRBD1	TRBV7-2	TRBJ2-2	.	CASSLEGGQGATGELFF	TGTGCCAGCAGCTTAGAAGGGGGACAGGGGGCGACCGGGGAGCTGTTTTTT
TRBD2	TRBV5-1	TRBJ2-3	.	CASSPRAGSTDTQYF	TGCGCCAGCAGCCCTCGAGCGGGATCCACAGATACGCAGTATTTT
.	TRBV7-6	TRBJ2-2	once	CASSLVRLVNTGELFF	TGTGCCAGCAGCTTAGTGAGATTGGTTAACACCGGGGAGCTGTTTTTT
TRBD1	TRBV5-1	TRBJ2-5	.	CASRPTGNPQETQYF	TGCGCCAGCAGACCGACAGGGAATCCCCAAGAGACCCAGTACTTC
.	TRBV30	TRBJ1-6	once	CAWSIGTLHNSPLHF	TGTGCCTGGAGTATAGGGACACTTCATAATTCACCCCTCCACTTT
.	TRBV3-1/TRBV3-2	TRBJ1-2	.	CASSRGIGPGYGYTF	TGTGCCAGCAGCCGAGGGATTGGCCCGGGCTATGGCTACACCTTC
TRBD1	TRBV7-8	TRBJ1-6	few	CASTTGGQYSPLHF	TGTGCCAGCACCACAGGGGGCCAGTATTCACCCCTCCACTTT
TRBD1	TRBV19	TRBJ1-6	.	CASGLRQGAGSPLHF	TGTGCCAGTGGTTTAAGGCAGGGGGCTGGATCACCCCTCCACTTT
TRBD2	TRBV7-2	TRBJ2-1	.	CASSLTAGGYNEQFF	TGTGCCAGCAGCTTAACGGCGGGGGGATACAATGAGCAGTTCTTC
TRBD2	TRBV27	TRBJ2-7	few	CASRGLAGAIKSYEQYF	TGTGCCAGCAGGGGACTAGCGGGAGCCATTAAGTCCTACGAGCAGTACTTC
.	TRBV19	TRBJ1-2	.	CASMNNPYYGYTF	TGTGCCAGTATGAACAACCCGTACTATGGCTACACCTTC